A selection of T cell receptor beta chains follows, all from one sample in a study of blood T cell repertoires in COVID-19. Produced via immunoSEQ multiplex PCR; TCRdb's table is partial and in-frame only. Of around 290,000 clones listed, around nine tenths are singletons. Sequenced material: peripheral blood. These receptors were collected from a man in his forties with acute or convalescent COVID-19. Both conserved end residues are part of each CDR3. Each record gives: V gene, J gene, D gene, clone size, CDR3 DNA, CDR3 protein. D genes are given only for firm matches. A clone size is listed for some rows: how often the clone was seen (once, few, many), or a class if it is expanded.

TRBV27	TRBJ2-7	TRBD2	NA	TGTGCCAGCAGCTCGGGGGGGGGACTAGCGGGCGAGCAGTACTTC	CASSSGGGLAGEQYF
TRBV29-1	TRBJ2-7	TRBD1	NA	TGCAGCGTCACCGGGACAGGGGGGTACGAGCAGTACTTC	CSVTGTGGYEQYF
TRBV20-1	TRBJ1-2	NA	NA	TGCAGCCTGCAAGCGCCCTATGGCTACACCTTC	CSLQAPYGYTF
TRBV7-9	TRBJ1-6	TRBD1	NA	TGTGCCAGCAGCTTAGGTGGGACAGGGTCCAATTCACCCCTCCACTTT	CASSLGGTGSNSPLHF
TRBV10-3	TRBJ2-3	TRBD2	once	TGTGCCACCGGACTAGCGGGGGGAGATACGCAGTATTTT	CATGLAGGDTQYF
TRBV19	TRBJ1-2	TRBD1	NA	TGTGCCAGTAGTATAGAGAAGGGGACAGGGAATGGCTACACCTTC	CASSIEKGTGNGYTF
TRBV2	TRBJ2-5	TRBD2	NA	TGTGCCAGCAGTGAGTGGGATAGCGGGGACGGAGGAGAGACCCAGTACTTC	CASSEWDSGDGGETQYF
TRBV29-1	TRBJ2-7	NA	large	TGCAGCGTTGAAAGTGTGGAACGGGGGGCTTACGAGCAGTACTTC	CSVESVERGAYEQYF
TRBV6-5	TRBJ1-2	TRBD1	NA	TGTGCCAGCAGCCTACAGGGGGCTAACTATGGCTACACCTTC	CASSLQGANYGYTF
TRBV11-2	TRBJ2-5	NA	NA	TGTGCCAGCAGCTTGACACTGTACCAAGAGACCCAGTACTTC	CASSLTLYQETQYF
TRBV10-1	TRBJ2-5	TRBD2	NA	TGCGCCAGCAGTCTCATGATAGCGGGGGAAGAGACCCAGTACTTC	CASSLMIAGEETQYF
TRBV25-1	TRBJ2-3	NA	NA	TGTGCCAGCAGTGACCGGGACTCGTTCAGGGATACGCAGTATTTT	CASSDRDSFRDTQYF
TRBV21-1	TRBJ1-2	NA	once	TGTGCCAGCAACGCCGGGACTCCTAACTATGGCTACACCTTC	CASNAGTPNYGYTF
TRBV6-1	TRBJ1-2	NA	NA	TGTGCCAGCAGTGAAGGATATAGGACAGAAGGGGGTGGCTACACCTTC	CASSEGYRTEGGGYTF
TRBV14	TRBJ2-7	TRBD1	NA	TGTGCCAGCAGCCTTCGACCTCCCGGGACAGGGGACCCTCCGGGGTACGAGCAGTACTTC	CASSLRPPGTGDPPGYEQYF
TRBV18	TRBJ2-1	NA	once	TGTGCCAGCTCACCACCGGCGGTTTCCTACAATGAGCAGTTCTTC	CASSPPAVSYNEQFF
TRBV6-5	TRBJ1-3	TRBD1	NA	TGTGCCAGCAGTCCCGGGGACAGCGGCACCATATATTTT	CASSPGDSGTIYF
TRBV6-4	TRBJ1-2	NA	NA	TGTGCCAGCAGTGGGGAAAGGGGCTATGGCTACACCTTC	CASSGERGYGYTF
TRBV7-2	TRBJ1-2	NA	NA	TGTGCCAGCAGCTTAGGAGGCTTGGCGTGGGGCTACACCTTC	CASSLGGLAWGYTF
TRBV11-2	TRBJ2-3	TRBD2	NA	TGTGCCAGCAGCTTTTTAGGTACTAGCGGGGGGGCCGGAGATACGCAGTATTTT	CASSFLGTSGGAGDTQYF
TRBV6-5	TRBJ1-6	TRBD1	NA	TGTGCCAGCAGCTATACCGGGACAGGGGATTCACCCCTCCACTTT	CASSYTGTGDSPLHF
TRBV2	TRBJ2-7	TRBD1	NA	TGTGCCAGCAGCGCCGGGGGACAGGGCGGCTTC	CASSAGGQGGF
TRBV24-1	TRBJ2-3	NA	NA	TGTGCCACCAGTGATCCGCGGGGATCAGGGGATACGCAGTATTTT	CATSDPRGSGDTQYF
TRBV27	TRBJ2-7	TRBD2	NA	TGTGCCAGCAGTTTTCTGGGACTAGCTCAAGAGCAGTACTTC	CASSFLGLAQEQYF
TRBV2	TRBJ2-1	TRBD1	NA	TGTGCCAGCAGGACCGACAGGGGAGAGTTTAATGAGCAGTTCTTC	CASRTDRGEFNEQFF
TRBV5-1	TRBJ1-1	NA	NA	TGCGCCAGCAGCTTAGAGGGAGACTCGAACACTGAAGCTTTCTTT	CASSLEGDSNTEAFF
TRBV6-5	TRBJ1-2	NA	once	TGTGCCAGCATCCGGGGCGGGGGGTATGGCTACACCTTC	CASIRGGGYGYTF
TRBV6-5	TRBJ1-2	NA	NA	TGTGCCAGCAGTTACGCTGGAGGGAGCCATGGCTACACCTTC	CASSYAGGSHGYTF
TRBV6-6	TRBJ2-2	TRBD2	NA	TGTGCCAGCAGATCCCGATCGGGGGGAGGTACCGGGGAGCTGTTTTTT	CASRSRSGGGTGELFF
TRBV7-2	TRBJ1-1	TRBD1	NA	TGTGCCAGCAGCCTTGCCGGGGACAGGAACACTGAAGCTTTCTTT	CASSLAGDRNTEAFF
TRBV5-1	TRBJ2-5	NA	NA	TGCGCCAGCAGCTCCTCTCCCCAAGAGACCCAGTACTTC	CASSSSPQETQYF
TRBV28	TRBJ1-1	NA	NA	TGTGCCAGCAGTCCCGGCGGAGGACTGAACACTGAAGCTTTCTTT	CASSPGGGLNTEAFF
TRBV24-1	TRBJ2-1	NA	NA	TGTGCCACCAGTGTACTAAGTACCTCGGGGAATGAGCAGTTCTTC	CATSVLSTSGNEQFF
TRBV5-6	TRBJ2-7	TRBD1	NA	TGTGCCAGTTGGACAGGGGGATTCCCCATCCCCTTCGAGCAGTACTTC	CASWTGGFPIPFEQYF
TRBV6-5	TRBJ1-2	NA	NA	TGTGCCAGCAGCCCCCGTCTCTATGGCTACACCTTC	CASSPRLYGYTF
TRBV6-1	TRBJ1-1	NA	NA	TGTGCCAGCAGTGAAGGGGGCGCCTACACTGAAGCTTTCTTT	CASSEGGAYTEAFF
TRBV6-1	TRBJ1-6	NA	once	TGTGCCAGCAGTGATCGGGGCTCCTATAATTCACCCCTCCACTTT	CASSDRGSYNSPLHF
TRBV19	TRBJ1-5	TRBD1	NA	TGTGCCAGTACAGGGGGCTATCAGCCCCAGCATTTT	CASTGGYQPQHF
TRBV6-5	TRBJ2-2	NA	NA	TGTGCCAGCAGTTACAGGCGGGGGGAGCTGTTTTTT	CASSYRRGELFF
TRBV12-5	TRBJ2-1	NA	NA	TGTGCTAGTGGTTTTTTAATAGGAGGAGGGGAGCAGTTCTTC	CASGFLIGGGEQFF
TRBV2	TRBJ2-1	TRBD1	few	TGTGCCAGCAGGGGGACAGGGTCTGAGCAGTTCTTC	CASRGTGSEQFF
TRBV11-2	TRBJ1-2	TRBD1	NA	TGTGCCAGCAGCCACCTATATCGGGACAGCCTGAACTATGGCTACACCTTC	CASSHLYRDSLNYGYTF
TRBV6-5	TRBJ1-3	NA	NA	TGTGCCAGCAATCCGGGAGTCTCTGGAAACACCATATATTTT	CASNPGVSGNTIYF
TRBV24-1	TRBJ2-1	NA	NA	TGTGCCACCAGTGACCCTTCTGACTCAAAAAATGAGCAGTTCTTC	CATSDPSDSKNEQFF
TRBV19	TRBJ2-2	NA	few	TGTGCCAGTAGTACGTTCCCCGGGGAGCTGTTTTTT	CASSTFPGELFF
TRBV3-1/TRBV3-2	TRBJ1-2	NA	NA	TGTGCCAGCAGCCAACCGGACCTACAGGGTTACACCTTC	CASSQPDLQGYTF
TRBV10-2	TRBJ2-3	NA	NA	TGCGCAGGGGGACGCACGCCAGATACGCAGTATTTT	CAGGRTPDTQYF
TRBV18	TRBJ2-1	NA	NA	TGTGCCAGCTCACCGCCCACTAGAAACAATGAGCAGTTCTTC	CASSPPTRNNEQFF
TRBV10-3	TRBJ1-4	NA	NA	TGTGCCATCAGTGATGTCGCCGGGACAGAAAAACTGTTTTTT	CAISDVAGTEKLFF
TRBV18	TRBJ1-2	NA	once	TGTGCCAGCTCACCACCGCGGGCAGTCAATTATGGCTACACCTTC	CASSPPRAVNYGYTF
TRBV30	TRBJ2-2	TRBD2	NA	TGTGCCTGGAGTACGGGACTAGCGGGGGCCGGGGAGCTGTTTTTT	CAWSTGLAGAGELFF
TRBV27	TRBJ2-7	NA	NA	TGTGCCAGCAGTTCTACAGGGATCCTTCTGTACGAGCAGTACTTC	CASSSTGILLYEQYF
TRBV3-1/TRBV3-2	TRBJ2-7	TRBD1	NA	TGTGCCAGCAGCCAAGGTGCCCAGGGGGCGCGAGAGCAGTACTTC	CASSQGAQGAREQYF
TRBV7-2	TRBJ2-3	TRBD2	NA	TGTGCCAGCAGCCGCAGACTAGCGGGGGGCCGTGGAGATACGCAGTATTTT	CASSRRLAGGRGDTQYF
TRBV7-8	TRBJ2-7	NA	few	TGTGCCAGCAGCCCAGGGGATGGACATTCAAACTACGAGCAGTACTTC	CASSPGDGHSNYEQYF